The T cell receptor (beta chain) under discussion was sequenced for a study (dated by TCRdb to about 2015). With respect to the entire study: The study examined whether tumor-infiltrating Tregs in breast cancer are drawn from blood Tregs or arise in situ by conversion from other CD4+ T cell subsets. Findings and caveats that apply to the study as a whole: The greatest overlap of tumor-infiltrating Treg TCR alpha and beta sequences was with tumor naive CD4+ T cells, followed next by blood naive CD4+ T cells. In terms of TCR gene usage, tumor memory CD4+ T cells clustered together with blood and lymph node memory CD4+ cells, as well as with lymph node naive CD4+ cells. The validation in the larger cohort was limited to a single TCR beta V-J rearrangement instead of whole repertoires.

This clonotype was picked up a small number of times. What antigen it recognizes has not been identified. Qualities for individual bases were not recorded, and no much larger clone is one base off. Reading from cysteine to phenylalanine, the CDR3 counts 12 amino acids. Only CDR3 DNA is held: 36 bases, read in frame from base 1. The germline V gene gives CDR1 as SGHVS and CDR2 as FQNEAQ. Deletion took 3 bases off V and 4 bases off J, with a span of 5 bases between the germline ends. To purify naive CD4+ T cells, the Miltenyi Naive CD4+ T Cell Isolation kit was used, and CD25 microbeads served to deplete Tregs. Tregs, naive and memory CD4+ T cells from tumor, blood and ipsilateral draining lymph nodes of five or six breast cancer patients underwent full-length TCR alpha and beta sequencing. Tumor tissue and lymph nodes obtained by ipsilateral axillary dissection were perfused with PBS, cut into small pieces and digested using collagenase I and hyaluronidase. Sorted cell populations were confirmed by FACS to exceed 90% purity.

Amplification of full-length TCR variable regions was done by 5' RACE PCR using constant-region reverse primers, and this step was followed by semi-nested PCR with Nested Universal Primer A. The ReliaPrep RNA Cell Miniprep System was used to extract total RNA, which was then reverse transcribed into 5'RACE-ready cDNA with the SMARTer RACE 5'/3' Kit. Full-length TCR alpha and beta libraries were barcoded with multiplex adaptors and sequenced on an Illumina MiSeq. The paper's data handling went like this. For each of nine subset-tissue groups, sequencing data from the five patients were combined, and the groups were compared by unsupervised clustering of TCR gene usage. Repertoire similarity was calculated with the Morisita-Horn index, weighting shared sequences by their contribution to each repertoire. TCRdb reran the public reads through fastp at Q25 and MiXCR, keeping productive beta chains. All rows with the same CDR3 protein become a single entry with the most common DNA and genes. Here the V and J calls rest on TCRdb's processing, not on the authors' analysis. This sample comprises nearly 55,000 distinct CDR3 sequences, 24% of them detected only once. The top ten constitute 3.2% of the sample.

The sequence came from a female donor with breast cancer. The sample taken for sequencing was tumor-infiltrating naive CD4+ T cells sorted from the breast tumor. What the cell subset or site label conveys for this sample: naive CD4+ T cells, CD4+CD45RA+CD25-. The chain is made from TRBV7-8 and TRBJ2-3, with no reliable assignment of the D segment. The DNA sequence follows: TGTGCCAGCAGCTTGTTAGCAGATACGCAGTATTTT. Its amino acids are CASSLLADTQYF.